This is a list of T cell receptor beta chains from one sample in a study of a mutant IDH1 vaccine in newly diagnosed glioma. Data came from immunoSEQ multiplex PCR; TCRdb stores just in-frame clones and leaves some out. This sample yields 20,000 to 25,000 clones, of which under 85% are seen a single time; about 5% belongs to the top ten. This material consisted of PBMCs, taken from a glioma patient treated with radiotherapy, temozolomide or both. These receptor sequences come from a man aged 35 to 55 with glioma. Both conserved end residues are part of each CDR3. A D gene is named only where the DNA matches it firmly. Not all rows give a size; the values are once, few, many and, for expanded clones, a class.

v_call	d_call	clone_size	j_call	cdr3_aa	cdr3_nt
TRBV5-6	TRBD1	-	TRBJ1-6	CASSAGTGFSPLHF	TGTGCCAGCAGCGCCGGGACAGGGTTTTCACCCCTCCACTTT
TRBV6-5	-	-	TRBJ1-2	CATHPGGPTGYGYTF	TGTGCCACCCACCCCGGAGGACCCACTGGGTATGGCTACACCTTC
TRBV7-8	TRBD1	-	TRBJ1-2	CASSLEGSGTVNYGYTF	TGTGCCAGCAGCTTAGAGGGATCCGGGACAGTCAACTATGGCTACACCTTC
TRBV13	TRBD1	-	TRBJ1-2	CASSTPGQGAKGYTF	TGTGCCAGCAGCACACCGGGACAGGGGGCCAAAGGCTACACCTTC
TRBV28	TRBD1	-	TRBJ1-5	CASSLRGQGARGNQPQHF	TGTGCCAGCAGTTTGCGGGGACAGGGGGCGAGAGGCAATCAGCCCCAGCATTTT
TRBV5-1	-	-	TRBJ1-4	CASSLDLGEKLFF	TGCGCCAGCAGCTTGGATCTAGGAGAAAAACTGTTTTTT
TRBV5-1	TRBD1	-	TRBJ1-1	CASSAGGGENTEAFF	TGCGCCAGCAGCGCAGGGGGCGGCGAGAACACTGAAGCTTTCTTT
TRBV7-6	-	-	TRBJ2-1	CASSGGFDEQFF	TGTGCCAGCAGCGGCGGTTTCGATGAGCAGTTCTTC
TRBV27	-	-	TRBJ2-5	CASSLSGGQETQYF	TGTGCCAGCAGTTTATCAGGGGGCCAAGAGACCCAGTACTTC
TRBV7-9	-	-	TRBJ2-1	CASSSTGPSYNEQFF	TGTGCCAGCAGCTCAACAGGTCCCTCCTACAATGAGCAGTTCTTC
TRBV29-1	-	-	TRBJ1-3	CSVRWGSGNTIYF	TGCAGCGTTCGATGGGGAAGTGGAAACACCATATATTTT
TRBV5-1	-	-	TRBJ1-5	CASSPDSSNQPQHF	TGCGCCAGCAGCCCAGACAGTAGCAATCAGCCCCAGCATTTT
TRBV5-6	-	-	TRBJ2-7	CASSSRAGASYEQYF	TGTGCCAGCAGCTCCCGGGCAGGGGCCTCCTACGAGCAGTACTTC
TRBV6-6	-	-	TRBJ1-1	CASSYSGVTEAFF	TGTGCCAGCAGTTACTCAGGGGTTACTGAAGCTTTCTTT
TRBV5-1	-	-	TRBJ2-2	CASTPGGHTGELFF	TGCGCCAGCACCCCGGGGGGCCACACCGGGGAGCTGTTTTTT
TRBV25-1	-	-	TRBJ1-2	CASSAGGGDGYTF	TGTGCCAGCAGTGCCGGTGGGGGAGATGGCTACACCTTC
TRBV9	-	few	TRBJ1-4	CASSVQPPDSEKLFF	TGTGCCAGCAGCGTACAGCCCCCGGACAGTGAAAAACTGTTTTTT
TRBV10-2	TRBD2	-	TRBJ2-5	CASRLAGSQETQYF	TGCGCCAGCCGACTAGCGGGGAGCCAAGAGACCCAGTACTTC
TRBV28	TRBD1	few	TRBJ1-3	CASRGQGHITGNTIYF	TGTGCCAGCAGAGGACAGGGGCACATTACTGGAAACACCATATATTTT
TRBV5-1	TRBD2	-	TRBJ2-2	CASSARTSGGNTGELFF	TGCGCCAGCAGCGCGCGGACTAGCGGGGGGAACACCGGGGAGCTGTTTTTT
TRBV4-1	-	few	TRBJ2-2	CASSHTDLGVIAGELFF	TGCGCCAGCAGCCACACCGACCTAGGGGTGATAGCCGGGGAGCTGTTTTTT
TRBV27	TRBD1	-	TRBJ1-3	CASSMGGQGRNTIYF	TGTGCCAGCAGCATGGGGGGACAGGGGAGAAACACCATATATTTT
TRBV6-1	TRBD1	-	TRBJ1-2	CASRIEQGNYGYTF	TGTGCCAGCAGGATTGAACAGGGGAACTATGGCTACACCTTC
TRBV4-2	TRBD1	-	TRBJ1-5	CASSQAGTGVRPQHF	TGTGCCAGCAGCCAAGCGGGGACAGGGGTACGGCCCCAGCATTTT
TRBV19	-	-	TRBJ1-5	CASSNGFYSNQPQHF	TGTGCCAGTAGTAATGGGTTTTATAGCAATCAGCCCCAGCATTTT
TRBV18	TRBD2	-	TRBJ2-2	CASSPTRENGELFF	TGTGCCAGCTCACCCACGCGGGAGAACGGGGAGCTGTTTTTT
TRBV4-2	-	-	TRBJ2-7	CASGAFYEQYF	TGTGCCAGCGGAGCCTTCTACGAGCAGTACTTC
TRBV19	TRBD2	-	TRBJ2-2	CASSAGTSGGNTGELFF	TGTGCCAGTAGCGCCGGGACTAGCGGGGGGAACACCGGGGAGCTGTTTTTT
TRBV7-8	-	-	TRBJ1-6	CASSFSNPPHNSPLHF	TGTGCCAGCAGTTTCAGTAACCCACCACATAATTCACCCCTCCACTTT
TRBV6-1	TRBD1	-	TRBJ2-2	CASSDTGESGELFF	TGTGCCAGCAGCGACACAGGGGAATCCGGGGAGCTGTTTTTT
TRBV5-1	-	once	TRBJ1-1	CASSLEGPAKENTEAFF	TGCGCCAGCAGCTTGGAGGGGCCAGCAAAGGAGAACACTGAAGCTTTCTTT
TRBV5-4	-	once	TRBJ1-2	CASSLPGINYGYTF	TGTGCCAGCAGCTTACCCGGCATAAACTATGGCTACACCTTC
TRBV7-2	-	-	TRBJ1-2	CASSSPGTPGGYTF	TGTGCCAGCAGCTCCCCCGGGACGCCGGGAGGCTACACCTTC
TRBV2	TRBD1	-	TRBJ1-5	CASSLDRGKPQHF	TGTGCCAGCAGTCTGGACAGGGGAAAGCCCCAGCATTTT
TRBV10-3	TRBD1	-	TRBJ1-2	CAVAGTGKGSTNYGYTF	TGTGCCGTAGCCGGGACAGGGAAGGGAAGTACTAACTATGGCTACACCTTC
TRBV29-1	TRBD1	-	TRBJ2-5	CSAINSGQGAHGETQYF	TGCAGCGCCATTAACTCGGGACAGGGGGCACATGGGGAGACCCAGTACTTC
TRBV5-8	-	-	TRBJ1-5	CASRAGEGQPQHF	TGTGCCAGCAGGGCAGGGGAAGGTCAGCCCCAGCATTTT
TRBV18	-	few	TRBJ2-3	CASSPSTDTQYF	TGTGCCAGCTCACCTAGCACAGATACGCAGTATTTT
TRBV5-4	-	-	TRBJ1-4	CASSHRVTNEKLFF	TGTGCCAGCAGCCACAGGGTTACTAATGAAAAACTGTTTTTT
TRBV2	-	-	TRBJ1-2	CASSGAGAGYGYTF	TGTGCCAGCAGTGGGGCGGGGGCAGGCTATGGCTACACCTTC
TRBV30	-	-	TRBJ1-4	CASDRMNEKLFF	TGTGCCTCAGACAGGATGAATGAAAAACTGTTTTTT
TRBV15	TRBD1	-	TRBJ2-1	CATTGDPYNEQFF	TGTGCAACGACAGGGGACCCCTACAATGAGCAGTTCTTC
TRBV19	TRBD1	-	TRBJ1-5	CASSRTGLQPQHF	TGTGCCAGTAGTCGGACAGGGTTGCAGCCCCAGCATTTT
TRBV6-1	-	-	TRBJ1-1	CASSFPGRGNTEAFF	TGTGCCAGCAGCTTCCCGGGGAGGGGGAACACTGAAGCTTTCTTT
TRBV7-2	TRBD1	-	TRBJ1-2	CASSLTGGGKVGYTF	TGTGCCAGCAGCTTAACAGGGGGCGGTAAGGTTGGCTACACCTTC
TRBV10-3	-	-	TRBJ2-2	CAISRGLNTGELFF	TGTGCCATCAGCCGGGGACTGAACACCGGGGAGCTGTTTTTT
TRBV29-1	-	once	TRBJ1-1	CSVGRDFSEAFF	TGCAGCGTCGGCAGGGATTTCTCTGAAGCTTTCTTT
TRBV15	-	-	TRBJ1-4	CATSTYQVDGHEKLFF	TGTGCCACCAGCACCTACCAGGTGGACGGGCATGAAAAACTGTTTTTT